These 9 T cell receptor beta chains originate from one sample sequenced in a study of cytomegalovirus exposure and HLA in healthy donors. In the PCR, 60 Vbeta and 13 Jbeta primers were used. Produced via immunoSEQ multiplex PCR; TCRdb's table is partial and in-frame only. The sample shows 150,000 to 200,000 clones, 77% of them seen only once. The sample taken for sequencing was PBMCs. The receptors were sampled from a woman aged 25 to 39 in good health and CMV-seropositive.

A remark on this clone: Other DNA sequences in the sample encode the same CDR3. This chain connects TRBV9 to TRBJ2-1; possible D gene TRBD2, 5 bases. With 0 bases removed from V and 4 bases from J, the gap between germline ends came to 11 bases. This CDR3 contains 15 residues. Germline values: CDR1 SGDLS, CDR2 YYNGEE. DNA of the CDR3: TGTGCCAGCAGCGTAGAGCGGTGGAGTTACAATGAGCAGTTCTTC. Protein product: CASSVERWSYNEQFF.

This chain joins TRBV15 and TRBJ1-1; D gene uncertain. This CDR3 is 13 amino acids long. Trimming left V 3 bases short and J 7 bases short, with 12 bases between. Germline V CDR1 and CDR2: LNHNV, YYDKDF (reference sequence). The CDR3 region is CATSSEQYHEAFF. DNA of the CDR3: TGTGCCACCAGCAGCGAACAGTATCATGAAGCTTTCTTT.

V usage is TRBV6-5 and J usage is TRBJ1-1; D is ambiguous. The CDR3 spans 12 residues. From germline, CDR1 is MNHEY and CDR2 SVGAGI. V gave up 2 bases and J gave up 3 bases, with 4 bases separating them. The CDR3 here is CASSYGDTEAFF. CDR3 bases: TGTGCCAGCAGTTACGGAGACACTGAAGCTTTCTTT.

This rearrangement joins TRBV11-3 to TRBJ2-3; TRBD2 agrees at 13 bases. With V trimmed by 5 bases and J by 4 bases, 6 bases remained unmatched. From germline, CDR1 is SGHNT and CDR2 YENEEA. The CDR3 has 16 amino acids. The CDR3 DNA is TGTGCCAGCAGCATCGGACTAGCGGGAGTCCCAGATACGCAGTATTTT. Amino acid sequence: CASSIGLAGVPDTQYF.

The V and J genes are TRBV4-1 and TRBJ2-6; 11 nucleotides match TRBD1. The CDR3 length is 19 residues. V shed 3 bases and J 1 base; nucleotides not matched to a gene: 8. Germline CDR1 and CDR2: MGHRA and YSYEKL. CDR3 in amino acids: CASSQGPGQGVSGANVLTF. CDR3 DNA sequence: TGCGCCAGCAGCCAGGGCCCGGGACAGGGGGTGTCTGGGGCCAACGTCCTGACTTTC.

The rearrangement uses TRBV5-5 and TRBJ2-5; 8 bases map to TRBD1. This CDR3 is built from 14 residues. Germline CDR1 SGHKS, CDR2 YYEKEE (reference sequence). Trimming took 4 bases from V and 5 from J; bases not matched to a gene: 7. Here the CDR3 reads CASSDDRGHETQYF. CDR3 nucleotides: TGTGCCAGCAGCGACGACAGGGGTCATGAGACCCAGTACTTC.

This chain joins TRBV11-2 and TRBJ2-1, with TRBD2 identical over 7 bases. This CDR3 contains 14 residues. J was trimmed by 5 bases and V by 3 bases; bases with no gene match: 4. Germline V lookup: CDR1 SGHAT, CDR2 FQNNGV. The CDR3 region is CASSLAGADNEQFF. CDR3 DNA: TGTGCCAGCAGCTTGGCGGGAGCTGACAATGAGCAGTTCTTC.

V and J are TRBV10-1 and TRBJ2-1; 9 nucleotides match TRBD2. This CDR3 comprises 18 residues. In germline, CDR1 is WNHNN, CDR2 SYGVQD (reference sequence). The V gene end was trimmed by 4 bases and the J gene end by 1 base; junction bases not matched to a gene: 11. The CDR3 here is CASSGIPLAGRSYNEQFF. Here the CDR3 DNA reads TGCGCCAGCAGTGGAATACCCCTAGCGGGACGATCCTACAATGAGCAGTTCTTC.

The chain uses TRBV28 and TRBJ2-1, with TRBD2 matching over 10 bases. Germline CDR1 MDHEN, CDR2 SYDVKM. Unmatched junction bases numbered 8, after V lost 3 bases and J lost 6 bases. The CDR3 consists of 16 residues. The CDR3: CASSFTLAGVGNEQFF. As DNA, the CDR3 is TGTGCCAGCAGTTTTACTCTAGCGGGAGTTGGCAATGAGCAGTTCTTC.